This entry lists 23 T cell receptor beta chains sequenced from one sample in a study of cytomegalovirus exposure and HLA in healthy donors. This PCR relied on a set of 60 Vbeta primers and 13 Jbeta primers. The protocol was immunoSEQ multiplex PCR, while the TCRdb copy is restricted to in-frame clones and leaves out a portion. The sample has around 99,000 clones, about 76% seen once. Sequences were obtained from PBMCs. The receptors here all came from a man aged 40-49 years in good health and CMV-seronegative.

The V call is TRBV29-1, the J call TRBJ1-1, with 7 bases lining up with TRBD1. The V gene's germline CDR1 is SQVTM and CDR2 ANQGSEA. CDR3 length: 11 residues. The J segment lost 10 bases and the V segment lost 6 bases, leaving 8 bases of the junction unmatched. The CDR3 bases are TGCAGCGTCAGGACAGGTTTCGGAGCTTTCTTT. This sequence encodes CSVRTGFGAFF.

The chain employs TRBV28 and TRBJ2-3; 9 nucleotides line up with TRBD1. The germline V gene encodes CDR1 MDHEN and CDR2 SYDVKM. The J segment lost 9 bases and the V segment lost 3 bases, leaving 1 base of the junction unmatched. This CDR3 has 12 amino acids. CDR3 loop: CASSLDRGTQYF. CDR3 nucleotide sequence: TGTGCCAGCAGTTTGGACAGGGGAACGCAGTATTTT.

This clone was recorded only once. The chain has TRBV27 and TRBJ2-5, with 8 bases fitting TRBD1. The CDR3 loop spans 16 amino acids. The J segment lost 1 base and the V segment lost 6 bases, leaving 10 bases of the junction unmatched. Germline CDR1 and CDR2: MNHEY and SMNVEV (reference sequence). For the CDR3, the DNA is TGTGCCAGCAGACCAGTGGACAGGGAGTTCCAAGAGACCCAGTACTTC. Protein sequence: CASRPVDREFQETQYF.

The CDR3 DNA sequence: TGCGCCAGCAGCTCGCCACAGGGAAGGCAGTACGAGCAGTACTTC. This gives the protein CASSSPQGRQYEQYF. The chain combines TRBV5-1 with TRBJ2-7, with D possibly matching TRBD1 (6 bases). Germline V CDR1 and CDR2: SGHRS, YFSETQ. The CDR3 runs 15 residues. V dropped 3 bases and J dropped 4 bases, with 17 bases sitting between them.

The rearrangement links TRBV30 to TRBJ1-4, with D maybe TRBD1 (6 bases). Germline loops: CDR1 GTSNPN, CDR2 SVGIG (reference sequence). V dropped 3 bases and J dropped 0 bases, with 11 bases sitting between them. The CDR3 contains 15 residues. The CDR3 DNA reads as TGTGCCTGGAGATGGGGGCTGGCAACTAATGAAAAACTGTTTTTT. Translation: CAWRWGLATNEKLFF.

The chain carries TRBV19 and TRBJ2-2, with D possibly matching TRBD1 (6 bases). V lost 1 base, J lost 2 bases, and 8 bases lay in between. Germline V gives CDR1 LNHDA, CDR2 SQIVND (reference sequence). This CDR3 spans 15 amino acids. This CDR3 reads CASSIGTVNTGELFF. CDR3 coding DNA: TGTGCCAGTAGTATAGGGACAGTTAACACCGGGGAGCTGTTTTTT.

CDR3 loop: CASTPGGVTNEKLFF. In nucleotides, the CDR3 is TGTGCCAGCACCCCAGGGGGAGTAACTAATGAAAAACTGTTTTTT. The chain carries TRBV28 and TRBJ1-4, with TRBD1 identical over 7 bases. The length of the CDR3 is 15 residues. The germline V gene has CDR1 MDHEN and CDR2 SYDVKM. V lost 7 bases, J lost 1 base, and 6 bases stayed unmatched.

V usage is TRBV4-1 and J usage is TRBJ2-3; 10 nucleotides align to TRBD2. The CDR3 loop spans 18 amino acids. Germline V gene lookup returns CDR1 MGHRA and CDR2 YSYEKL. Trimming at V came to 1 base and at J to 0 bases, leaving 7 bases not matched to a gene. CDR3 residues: CASSQGTSGSPSTDTQYF. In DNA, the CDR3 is TGCGCCAGCAGCCAAGGGACTAGCGGCTCTCCTAGCACAGATACGCAGTATTTT.

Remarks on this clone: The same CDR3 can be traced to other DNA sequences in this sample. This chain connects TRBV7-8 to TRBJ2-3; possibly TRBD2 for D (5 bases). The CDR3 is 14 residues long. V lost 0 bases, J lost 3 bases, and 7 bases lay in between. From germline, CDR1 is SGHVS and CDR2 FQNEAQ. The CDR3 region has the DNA TGTGCCAGCAGCTTAGCCGGCGGGACAGATACGCAGTATTTT. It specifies CASSLAGGTDTQYF.

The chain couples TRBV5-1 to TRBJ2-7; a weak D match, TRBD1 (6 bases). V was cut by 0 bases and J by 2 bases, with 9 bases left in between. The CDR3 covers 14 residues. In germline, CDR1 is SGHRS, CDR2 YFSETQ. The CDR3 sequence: CASSLATGTYEQYF. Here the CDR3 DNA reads TGCGCCAGCAGCTTGGCCACAGGGACCTACGAGCAGTACTTC.

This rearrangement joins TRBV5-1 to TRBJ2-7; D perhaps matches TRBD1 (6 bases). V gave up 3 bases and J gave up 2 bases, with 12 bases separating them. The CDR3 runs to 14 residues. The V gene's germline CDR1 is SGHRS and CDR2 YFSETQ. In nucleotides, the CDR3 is TGCGCCAGCAGCTGGGGCAGGGGTACCTACGAGCAGTACTTC. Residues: CASSWGRGTYEQYF. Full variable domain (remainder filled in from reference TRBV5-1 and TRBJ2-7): KAGVTQTPRYLIKTRGQQVTLSCSPISGHRSVSWYQQTPGQGLQFLFEYFSETQRNKGNFPGRFSGRQFSNSRSEMNVSTLELGDSALYLCASSWGRGTYEQYFGPGTRLTVT.

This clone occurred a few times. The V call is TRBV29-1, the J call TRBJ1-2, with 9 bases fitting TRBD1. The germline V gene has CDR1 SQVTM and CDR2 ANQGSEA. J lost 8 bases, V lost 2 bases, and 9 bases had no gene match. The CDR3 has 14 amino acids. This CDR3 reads CSVETGGSPKGYTF. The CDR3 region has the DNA TGCAGCGTTGAAACAGGGGGCTCCCCAAAGGGCTACACCTTC.

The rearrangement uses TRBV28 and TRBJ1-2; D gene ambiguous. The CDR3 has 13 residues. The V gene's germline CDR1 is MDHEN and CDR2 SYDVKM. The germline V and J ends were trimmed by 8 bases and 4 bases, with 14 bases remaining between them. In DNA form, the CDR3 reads TGTGCCAGCTTACCATCAGAAGTCTATGGCTACACCTTC. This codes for CASLPSEVYGYTF.

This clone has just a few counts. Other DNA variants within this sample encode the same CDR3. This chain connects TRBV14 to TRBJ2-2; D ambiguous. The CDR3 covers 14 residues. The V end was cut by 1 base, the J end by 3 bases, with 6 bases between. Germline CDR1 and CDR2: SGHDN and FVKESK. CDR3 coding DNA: TGTGCCAGCAGCCAAGTAGAGTACACCGGGGAGCTGTTTTTT. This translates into CASSQVEYTGELFF.

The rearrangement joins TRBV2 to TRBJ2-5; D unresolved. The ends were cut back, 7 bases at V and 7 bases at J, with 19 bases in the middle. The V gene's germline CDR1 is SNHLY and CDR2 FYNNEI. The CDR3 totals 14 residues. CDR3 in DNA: TGTGCCAGCACGAGCCTCCCAGGTGGAATGACCCAGTACTTC. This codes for CASTSLPGGMTQYF.

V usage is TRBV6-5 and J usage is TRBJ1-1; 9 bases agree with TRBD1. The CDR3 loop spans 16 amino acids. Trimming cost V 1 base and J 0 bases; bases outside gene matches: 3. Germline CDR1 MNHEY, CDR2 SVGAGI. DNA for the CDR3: TGTGCCAGCAGTTACTTGACAGGGGGGATGAACACTGAAGCTTTCTTT. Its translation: CASSYLTGGMNTEAFF.

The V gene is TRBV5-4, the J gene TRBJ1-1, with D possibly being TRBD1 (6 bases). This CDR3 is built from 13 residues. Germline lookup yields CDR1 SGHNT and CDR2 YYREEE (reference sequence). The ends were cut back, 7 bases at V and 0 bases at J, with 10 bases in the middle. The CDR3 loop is CASANRVNTEAFF. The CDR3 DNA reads TGTGCCAGCGCAAACAGGGTGAACACTGAAGCTTTCTTT.

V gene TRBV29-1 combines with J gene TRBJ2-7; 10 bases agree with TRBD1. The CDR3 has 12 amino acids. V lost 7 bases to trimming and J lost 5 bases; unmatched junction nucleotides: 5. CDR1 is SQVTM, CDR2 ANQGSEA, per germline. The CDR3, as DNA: TGCAGCGGGGGACAGGGGATCCACGAGCAGTACTTC. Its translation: CSGGQGIHEQYF.

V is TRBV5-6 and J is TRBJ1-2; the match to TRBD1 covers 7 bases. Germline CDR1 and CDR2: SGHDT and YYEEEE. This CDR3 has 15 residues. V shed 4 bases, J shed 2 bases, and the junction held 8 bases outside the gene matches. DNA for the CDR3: TGTGCCAGCAGCACACTACAACAGGGGAACTATGGCTACACCTTC. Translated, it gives CASSTLQQGNYGYTF.

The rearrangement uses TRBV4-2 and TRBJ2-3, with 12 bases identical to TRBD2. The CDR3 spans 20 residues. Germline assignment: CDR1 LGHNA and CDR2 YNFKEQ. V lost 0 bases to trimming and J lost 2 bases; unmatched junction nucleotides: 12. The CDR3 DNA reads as TGTGCCAGCAGCCAAGATCCCCACAGACTAGCGGGGGCCCTCACAGATACGCAGTATTTT. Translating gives CASSQDPHRLAGALTDTQYF.

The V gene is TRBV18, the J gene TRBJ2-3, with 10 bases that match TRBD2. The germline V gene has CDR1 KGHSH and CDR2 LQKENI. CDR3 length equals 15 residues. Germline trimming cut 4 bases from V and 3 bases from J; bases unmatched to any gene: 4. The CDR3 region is CASSLSSGGTDTQYF. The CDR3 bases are TGTGCCAGCTCACTCTCTAGCGGGGGAACAGATACGCAGTATTTT.

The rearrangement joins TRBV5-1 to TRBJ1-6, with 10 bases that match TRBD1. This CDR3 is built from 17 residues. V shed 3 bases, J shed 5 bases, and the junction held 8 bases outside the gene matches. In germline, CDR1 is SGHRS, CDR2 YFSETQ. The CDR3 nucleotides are TGCGCCAGCAGCTCTTTACCGGGACAGGGGAATAATTCACCCCTCCACTTT. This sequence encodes CASSSLPGQGNNSPLHF.

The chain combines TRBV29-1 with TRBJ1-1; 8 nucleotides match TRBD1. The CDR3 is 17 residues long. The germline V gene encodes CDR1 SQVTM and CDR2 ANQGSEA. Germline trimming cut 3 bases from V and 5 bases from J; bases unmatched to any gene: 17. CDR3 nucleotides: TGCAGCGTTGATAGTCAGGGGGCTAGGGTCGTGAGTACTGAAGCTTTCTTT. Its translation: CSVDSQGARVVSTEAFF.